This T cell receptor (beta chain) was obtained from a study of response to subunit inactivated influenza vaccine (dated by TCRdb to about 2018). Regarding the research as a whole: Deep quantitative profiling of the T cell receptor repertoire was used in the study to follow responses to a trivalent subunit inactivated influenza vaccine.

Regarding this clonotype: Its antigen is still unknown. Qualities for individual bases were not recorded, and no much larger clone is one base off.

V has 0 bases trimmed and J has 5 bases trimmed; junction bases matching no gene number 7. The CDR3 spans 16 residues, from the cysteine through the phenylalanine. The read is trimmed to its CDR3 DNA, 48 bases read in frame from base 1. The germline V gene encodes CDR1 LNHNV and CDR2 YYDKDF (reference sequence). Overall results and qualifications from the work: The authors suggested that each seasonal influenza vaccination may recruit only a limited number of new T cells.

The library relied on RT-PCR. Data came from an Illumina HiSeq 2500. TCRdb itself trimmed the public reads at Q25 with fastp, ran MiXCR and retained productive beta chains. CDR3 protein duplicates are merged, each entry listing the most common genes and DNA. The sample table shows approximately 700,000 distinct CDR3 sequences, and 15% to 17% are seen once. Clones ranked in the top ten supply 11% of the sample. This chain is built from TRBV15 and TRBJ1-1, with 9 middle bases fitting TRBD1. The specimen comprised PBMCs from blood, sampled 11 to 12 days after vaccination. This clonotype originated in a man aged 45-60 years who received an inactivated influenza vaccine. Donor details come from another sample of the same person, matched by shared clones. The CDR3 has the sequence CATSRDPTGGETEAFF. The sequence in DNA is TGTGCCACCAGCAGAGATCCGACAGGGGGGGAGACTGAAGCTTTCTTT.